A selection of T cell receptor beta chains follows, all from one sample in a study of shared clonotypes between healthy human individuals. Only in-frame clones appear in the TCRdb table, and some are missing; sequencing was by immunoSEQ multiplex PCR. The sample shows about 700,000 clones, less than 85% of them seen only once. Sequencing was done on a sample of memory CD4+ T cells sorted from blood. The receptors here all came from a woman aged 25 to 39 in good health. Each CDR3 is given without its conserved first and last residue.

V	J	CDR3
TRBV9	TRBJ2-1	ASSAELARYNEQF
TRBV6-1	TRBJ1-1	ASSEDTEAF
TRBV28	TRBJ2-1	ASSRPEEGNEQF
TRBV5-4	TRBJ1-2	ASSLGGSGGYGYT
TRBV2	TRBJ1-2	ASSGMSNYGYT
TRBV7-9	TRBJ1-2	ASSSPGGTYGYT
TRBV4-1	TRBJ2-7	ASSQDISAGAYEQY
TRBV2	TRBJ2-5	ASNPLASQETQY
TRBV30	TRBJ1-5	AWSVSRTGGDQPQH
TRBV19	TRBJ2-1	ASKRDNNYNEQF
TRBV12-5	TRBJ2-3	ASGLGGRKGPSTDTQY
TRBV5-1	TRBJ2-2	ASSLGTARTGELF
TRBV4-1	TRBJ2-5	ASSQVGTLQETQY
TRBV7-9	TRBJ2-3	ASSLSGDTQY
TRBV5-1	TRBJ1-1	ASSLSGTADTEAF
TRBV2	TRBJ1-5	ASRRNTGDQPQH
TRBV6-5	TRBJ2-2	ASMKRTNTGELF
TRBV29-1	TRBJ1-5	SVNQGTDQPQH
TRBV5-1	TRBJ2-7	ASTPLAGVEYEQY
TRBV29-1	TRBJ1-1	SVEVVENTEAF
TRBV6-1	TRBJ1-5	ASSGSFVGVSNQPQH
TRBV2	TRBJ2-3	ASRDPRADTQY
TRBV7-9	TRBJ2-2	ASSLIFKQGANTGELF
TRBV11-2	TRBJ1-2	ASSSLRDYGYT
TRBV10-3	TRBJ2-1	AISAGFSYNEQF
TRBV4-1	TRBJ2-7	ASSQAPQLAGGYEQY
TRBV6-1	TRBJ2-1	ASSGLFTGNEDNEQF
TRBV10-3	TRBJ1-1	AIRRQGEMNTEAF
TRBV21-1	TRBJ2-7	ASSKGMGRIVVYEQY
TRBV4-1	TRBJ2-7	ASSPQTGTYEQY
TRBV28	TRBJ2-4	ASSLRDVGTKNIQY
TRBV5-6	TRBJ2-1	ASSLGVAYNEQF
TRBV7-9	TRBJ2-2	ASSFVGELF
TRBV5-1	TRBJ2-1	ASSLRYTSGRNEQF
TRBV12-5	TRBJ1-5	ASGPRDVWGNQPQH
TRBV15	TRBJ1-3	ATSRGRSGNTIY
TRBV6-5	TRBJ2-7	ASSSPGTSNYEQY
TRBV27	TRBJ2-5	ASSRRPQETQY
TRBV5-5	TRBJ2-2	ASSYRDTGELF
TRBV11-2	TRBJ2-1	ASSLGTGINEQF
TRBV28	TRBJ2-3	ASSRFLTGTADTQY
TRBV15	TRBJ2-2	ATKGGAVAGELF
TRBV28	TRBJ2-3	AIAGGSTDTQY
TRBV20-1	TRBJ2-5	SGAGQETQY
TRBV29-1	TRBJ2-7	SVVVSGGVPPY
TRBV21-1	TRBJ1-3	ASSKVRGVMIGNTIY
TRBV5-4	TRBJ2-7	ASSLGGLAGTYEQY
TRBV19	TRBJ2-7	ASSRGRTYEQY
TRBV18	TRBJ1-2	ASSPPGTTNYGYT
TRBV4-1	TRBJ2-2	ASSQGTSGRLNTGELF
TRBV28	TRBJ1-2	ASSLRAGTERGYT